These 4 T cell receptor beta chains originate from one sample sequenced in a study of cytomegalovirus exposure and HLA in healthy donors. The PCR contained 60 Vbeta and 13 Jbeta primers. Repertoires were generated with immunoSEQ multiplex PCR, while TCRdb's copy carries only in-frame clones and drops some. The sample lists under 150,000 clones; over 75% were seen once. The sequenced material came from PBMCs. Receptor source: a man under 40 in good health and CMV-seronegative.

The V and J genes are TRBV7-8 and TRBJ1-2; the D gene is possibly TRBD1 (6 bases). The V gene lost 2 bases and the J gene lost 8 bases, with 15 bases spanning the gap. This CDR3 has 14 residues. Germline values: CDR1 SGHVS, CDR2 FQNEAQ. The CDR3 spells CASSLSQGPQGYTF. The DNA for the CDR3 is TGTGCCAGCAGCTTAAGCCAGGGGCCGCAAGGCTACACCTTC. The whole variable domain, remainder taken from reference TRBV7-8 and TRBJ1-2, is GAGVSQSPRYKVAKRGQDVALRCDPISGHVSLFWYQQALGQGPEFLTYFQNEAQLDKSGLPSDRFFAERPEGSVSTLKIQRTQQEDSAVYLCASSLSQGPQGYTFGSGTRLTVV.

The chain joins TRBV28 to TRBJ1-5, with 10 bases matching TRBD1. The CDR3 loop spans 14 amino acids. CDR1 MDHEN and CDR2 SYDVKM come from the germline V gene. The V gene end was trimmed by 7 bases and the J gene end by 3 bases; junction bases not matched to a gene: 3. CDR3 bases: TGTGCCAGCACGGACAGGGGGAACAATCAGCCCCAGCATTTT. It codes for CASTDRGNNQPQHF.

The chain recombines TRBV9 with TRBJ2-1, with TRBD2 matching over 10 bases. The V and J ends lost 0 bases and 8 bases, in that order; junction bases with no gene match: 5. Germline V gene data show CDR1 as SGDLS and CDR2 as YYNGEE. The CDR3 is 15 amino acids. CDR3 amino acids: CASSVGLAGAYEQFF. The CDR3 DNA is TGTGCCAGCAGCGTAGGGCTAGCGGGGGCTTATGAGCAGTTCTTC.

The V gene is TRBV5-1, the J gene TRBJ2-1; 9 bases fit TRBD1. Germline CDR1 reads SGHRS; CDR2 reads YFSETQ. The CDR3 covers 16 residues. With 3 bases clipped from V and 8 bases from J, the junction kept 12 bases outside the gene matches. The CDR3 loop reads CASSWGGQGIGDEQFF. CDR3 bases: TGCGCCAGCAGCTGGGGTGGACAGGGGATAGGGGATGAGCAGTTCTTC.